This T cell receptor beta chain was retrieved from a study of PD-1 blockade in classical Hodgkin lymphoma (dated by TCRdb to 2020 to 2022). With regard to the full study: Nivolumab dosing was 3 mg/kg intravenously every 2 weeks, continuing until either disease progression or unacceptable toxicity. To define a peripheral blood immune signature of response to PD-1 blockade in classical Hodgkin lymphoma, the study combined TCR beta sequencing with CyTOF. What the work shows at the level of the full study, not this receptor alone: Patients starting nivolumab less than 1 year after ASCT had lower diversity and were excluded from later analyses to avoid confounding by immune reconstitution. Baseline TCR diversity was reported as lower in newly diagnosed patients than in healthy donors, and lower still in relapsed/refractory patients. Trial patients achieving complete response had baseline diversity similar to newly diagnosed patients, whereas partial responders and progressors had significantly lower diversity. CD4+ but not CD8+ TCR diversity rose significantly by C4D1 (p=0.0027 vs p=0.16), most apparent in complete responders (p=0.02). Only a single clinical trial cohort was studied, and what caused the repertoire differences, possibly disease activity or prior therapy, remained undefined.

About this clone: What this receptor recognizes is not known. It has no much larger one-base neighbor in the sample; base qualities were not kept.

Genomic DNA was isolated using the Qiagen DNeasy kit from unsorted PBMCs as well as from negatively selected CD4+ and CD8+ fractions. Using primers that anneal to V and J segments, immunoSEQ multiplex PCR amplified the TCR beta CDR3 regions. A synthetic immune receptor repertoire was used to minimize amplification bias, and any remaining bias was removed computationally after sequencing. Under the source paper's analysis protocol: Repertoire diversity was quantified as the Shannon entropy index using custom Python scripts. Unsorted, CD4+ and CD8+ repertoires were analyzed separately, except in combined analyses where CD4+ and CD8+ sequences were merged in silico. A clone counted as expanded when the clone's frequency after treatment rose at least 2-fold relative to C1D1, and clones undetected at baseline were given a pseudocount of 0.5. Singleton clones were defined as clones with 0 or 1 copy at C1D1, and non-singleton clones were defined as clones with 2 or more copies. Clones expanded in unsorted samples were assigned a CD4+, CD8+ or unknown annotation through matching of protein sequences in sorted samples from the same patient. Wilcoxon tests on paired samples were used to test diversity changes from C1D1 to C4D1. TCRdb re-hosts the immuneACCESS table, in-frame sequences only. Its copies lack some clones; in the studies checked, an unresolved V gene accounts for under half of them, and the cause for the rest is not known. The DNA gave D and trimming, while V, J and clone size come from that table. Here the sample has approximately 43,000 clones; roughly 86% occur a single time. The ten largest clones add up to around 5% of the sample.

The time point label for this specimen denotes: cycle 2 day 1 (C2D1) of nivolumab. All trial patients had relapsed after autologous stem cell transplantation, with cohorts A, B and C differing in prior brentuximab vedotin exposure. The trial cohort was composed of approximately 60 patients with relapsed/refractory classical Hodgkin lymphoma, for whom complete response, partial response or progressive disease was recorded as best overall response. Trial patients were treated with single-agent nivolumab in the multi-cohort phase II CheckMate 205 trial. Best overall response was determined by an independent review committee according to the 2007 International Working Group response criteria. Trial PBMCs were obtained immediately prior to nivolumab initiation (C1D1) and on therapy at cycle 2 day 1 and cycle 4 day 1. Peripheral blood was collected in 8 mL Vacutainer Cell Preparation Tubes, from which PBMCs were isolated by centrifugation and then cryopreserved.

The sequence derives from a human donor with classical Hodgkin lymphoma. The sample was peripheral blood mononuclear cells (PBMCs), taken before the second cycle of nivolumab.

The nucleotide sequence is TGCGCCAGCAGCTTGGGAAACCGGATACCAACCGGGGAGCTGTTTTTT. Its translation reads: CASSLGNRIPTGELFF. The V and J genes are TRBV5-1 and TRBJ2-2; no D gene can be assigned with confidence. The CDR3 covers 16 residues, taking in both the cysteine and the phenylalanine. The read is trimmed to its CDR3 DNA, 48 bases read in frame from base 1. V gives up 0 bases and J gives up 5 bases, and the segment between their germline ends measures 14 bases. The CDR1 and CDR2 encoded by the germline V gene are SGHRS and YFSETQ. Outside the CDR3, residues come from the reference TRBV5-1 and TRBJ2-2 proteins, so the full variable domain is: KAGVTQTPRYLIKTRGQQVTLSCSPISGHRSVSWYQQTPGQGLQFLFEYFSETQRNKGNFPGRFSGRQFSNSRSEMNVSTLELGDSALYLCASSLGNRIPTGELFFGEGSRLTVL.